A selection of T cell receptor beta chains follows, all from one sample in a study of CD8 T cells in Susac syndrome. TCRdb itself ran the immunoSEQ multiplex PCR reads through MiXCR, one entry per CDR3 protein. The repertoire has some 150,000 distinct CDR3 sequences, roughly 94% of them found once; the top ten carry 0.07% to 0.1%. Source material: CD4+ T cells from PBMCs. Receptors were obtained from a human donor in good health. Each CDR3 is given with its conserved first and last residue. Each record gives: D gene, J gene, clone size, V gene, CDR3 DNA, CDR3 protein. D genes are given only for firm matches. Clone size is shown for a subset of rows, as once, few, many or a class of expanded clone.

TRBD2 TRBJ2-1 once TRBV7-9 TGTGCCAGCAGCTTAGGAGGGGCGGGAGGGTACAATGAGCAGTTCTTC CASSLGGAGGYNEQFF
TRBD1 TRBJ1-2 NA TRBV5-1 TGCGCCAGCAGCGGCGGGACAGGGGGCGAACGCTACACCTTC CASSGGTGGERYTF
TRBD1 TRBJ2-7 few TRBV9 TGTGCCAGCAGCGTCACAGGGGGCTCCTACGAGCAGTACTTC CASSVTGGSYEQYF
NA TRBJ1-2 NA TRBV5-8 TGTGCCAGCAGCTTGGGGGCCTATAGGGCTAACTATGGCTACACCTTC CASSLGAYRANYGYTF
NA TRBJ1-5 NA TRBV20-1 TGCAGTGCTAGAGGTTGGGACACTTTTATTGTGGGCAATCAGCCCCAGCATTTT CSARGWDTFIVGNQPQHF
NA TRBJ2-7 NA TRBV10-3 TGTGCCATCAGTCAGTCGGACGACTACGAGCAGTACTTC CAISQSDDYEQYF
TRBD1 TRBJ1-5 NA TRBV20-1 TGCAGTGCTCTCCTGACAGGGGACGTGGGATCTCGTCAGCCCCAGCATTTT CSALLTGDVGSRQPQHF
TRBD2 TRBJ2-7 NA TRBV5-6 TGTGCCAGCAGCTTGGCCCACACTAGCGGGAGGCCCTGGGGGGAGCAGTACTTC CASSLAHTSGRPWGEQYF
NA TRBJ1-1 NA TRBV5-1 TGCGCCAGCGGTCCTACCGGGCAGAACACTGAAGCTTTCTTT CASGPTGQNTEAFF
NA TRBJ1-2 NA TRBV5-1 TGCGCCAGCAGCTTGCGTTCTGACGGAGCTAACTATGGCTACACCTTC CASSLRSDGANYGYTF
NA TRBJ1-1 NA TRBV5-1 TGCGCCAGCAGCCTACAGGGAGGGGGGACGGCTGAAGCTTTCTTT CASSLQGGGTAEAFF
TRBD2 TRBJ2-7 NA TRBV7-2 TGTGCCAGCAGCTTCGGAGCCTGGACTAGCGGGTACGAGCAGTACTTC CASSFGAWTSGYEQYF
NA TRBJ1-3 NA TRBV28 TGTGCCAGCAAGAGGGCTCTGACTGGAAACACCATATATTTT CASKRALTGNTIYF
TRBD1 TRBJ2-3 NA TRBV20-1 TGCAGTGCAACCGGGACAGGGGAACAAACGCAGTATTTT CSATGTGEQTQYF
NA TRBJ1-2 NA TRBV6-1 TGTGCCAGCAGTGAAGAGGAATGGCGGTGGTCCACCTTC CASSEEEWRWSTF
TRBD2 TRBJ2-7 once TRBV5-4 TGTGCCAGCAGCTTGGGGGCAGGCGGGAGGGCCCAAGGCTACGAGCAGTACTTC CASSLGAGGRAQGYEQYF
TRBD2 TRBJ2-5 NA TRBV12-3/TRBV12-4 TGTGCCAGCAGTTTAGCGGGAGGGGTCCAAGAGACCCAGTACTTC CASSLAGGVQETQYF
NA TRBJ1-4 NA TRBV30 TGTGCCTGCCAGGGGATCTCTAATGAAAAACTGTTTTTT CACQGISNEKLFF
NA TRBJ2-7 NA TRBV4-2 TGTGCCAGCAGCCAAGGGACGTCCGGGACTTCTTCCTACGAGCAGTACTTC CASSQGTSGTSSYEQYF
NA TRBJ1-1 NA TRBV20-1 TGCAGTGCTAGAGATCGGTACCGGGGGGGCACTGAAGCTTTCTTT CSARDRYRGGTEAFF
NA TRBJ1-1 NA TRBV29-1 TGCAGCGTTCAGGAGTCGGACACTGAAGCTTTCTTT CSVQESDTEAFF
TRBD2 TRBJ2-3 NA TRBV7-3 TGTGCCAGCAGCCCCGGCCGGACTAGAAGCACAGATACGCAGTATTTT CASSPGRTRSTDTQYF
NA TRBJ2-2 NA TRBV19 TGTGCCAGTAGAGGGGCCGGGGAGCTGTTTTTT CASRGAGELFF
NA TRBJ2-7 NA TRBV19 TGTGCCAGTAGTATACAGGGGGGCTACGAGCAGTACTTC CASSIQGGYEQYF
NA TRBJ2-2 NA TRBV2 TGTGCCAGCAGTGAAGCCCCCCAGAACACCGGGGAGCTGTTTTTT CASSEAPQNTGELFF
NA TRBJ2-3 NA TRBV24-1 TGTGCCACCAGTGATTCCACCGGGCTCACAGATACGCAGTATTTT CATSDSTGLTDTQYF